This passage covers 28 T cell receptor beta chains from one sample sequenced in a study of cytomegalovirus exposure and HLA in healthy donors. 13 Jbeta primers and 60 Vbeta primers were used for the PCR. The data were produced by immunoSEQ multiplex PCR, yet TCRdb's version contains in-frame clones alone and is incomplete. Here the sample spans approximately 110,000 clones, roughly 71% being singletons. Input material: PBMCs. The source is a woman aged 45 to 65 in good health and CMV-seropositive.

The rearrangement links TRBV25-1 to TRBJ2-7; TRBD1 is a possible D gene (5 bases). The V gene's germline CDR1 is MGHDK and CDR2 SYGVNS. Trimming removed 3 bases from V and 4 bases from J, with 13 bases in between. The CDR3 consists of 14 residues. The CDR3 sequence: CASSDSVRVYEQYF. The CDR3 DNA reads TGTGCCAGCAGTGATTCGGTCAGGGTTTACGAGCAGTACTTC.

This chain joins TRBV6-5 and TRBJ1-1; 7 bases are a match to TRBD1. The length of the CDR3 is 13 residues. The V and J ends lost 8 bases and 4 bases, in that order; junction bases with no gene match: 7. From germline, CDR1 is MNHEY and CDR2 SVGAGI. CDR3 nucleotides: TGTGCCAGCTCAAACAGGGGTCCCACTGAAGCTTTCTTT. It codes for CASSNRGPTEAFF.

The chain employs TRBV5-4 and TRBJ2-3, with TRBD2 matching 11 bases. The V gene's germline CDR1 is SGHNT and CDR2 YYREEE (reference sequence). J was trimmed by 6 bases and V by 4 bases; bases with no gene match: 4. This CDR3 spans 14 amino acids. CDR3 sequence (DNA): TGTGCCAGCAGCACACTAGCGGGGGCGGATACGCAGTATTTT. It translates to CASSTLAGADTQYF. The complete variable domain, with remaining parts taken from reference TRBV5-4 and TRBJ2-3, reads ETGVTQSPTHLIKTRGQQVTLRCSSQSGHNTVSWYQQALGQGPQFIFQYYREEENGRGNFPPRFSGLQFPNYSSELNVNALELDDSALYLCASSTLAGADTQYFGPGTRLTVL.

This clone was seen once. The chain combines TRBV4-1 with TRBJ2-1; TRBD2 matches 8 bases. The trim removed 0 bases at V and 3 bases at J, leaving 4 bases unmatched. Germline CDR1 and CDR2: MGHRA and YSYEKL. The length of the CDR3 is 16 residues. For the CDR3, the DNA is TGCGCCAGCAGCCAAGATCCGGGGGGGAGCTACAATGAGCAGTTCTTC. Translating it yields CASSQDPGGSYNEQFF.

The J gene is TRBJ2-5, the V gene TRBV9, with D possibly being TRBD1 (6 bases). V lost 0 bases and J 2 bases, leaving 14 bases between the germline ends. The CDR3 is 16 residues long. Germline V gene sequence: CDR1 SGDLS, CDR2 YYNGEE. CDR3: CASSVGTARTQETQYF. As DNA, the CDR3 is TGTGCCAGCAGCGTAGGGACAGCTCGCACACAAGAGACCCAGTACTTC.

The chain recombines TRBV7-8 with TRBJ2-3; D is unclear. The CDR3 runs to 13 residues. V lost 3 bases and J 3 bases, leaving 7 bases between the germline ends. Per germline, CDR1 SGHVS and CDR2 FQNEAQ. The CDR3 DNA follows: TGTGCCAGCAGCTTTTCTAGAACAGATACGCAGTATTTT. It codes for CASSFSRTDTQYF.

This clone was found once. The chain has TRBV27 and TRBJ1-2, with a tentative D call TRBD1 (6 bases). Deletions cut 5 bases from V and 0 bases from J, with 16 bases between. From germline, CDR1 is MNHEY and CDR2 SMNVEV (reference sequence). The CDR3 covers 16 residues. The CDR3 DNA sequence: TGTGCCAGCAGTGGCACGACAGGACAAGCTAACTATGGCTACACCTTC. It encodes CASSGTTGQANYGYTF.

The chain joins TRBV7-6 to TRBJ2-7, with 12 bases identical to TRBD1. The CDR3 length is 16 residues. V lost 0 bases to trimming and J lost 4 bases; unmatched junction nucleotides: 4. Germline values: CDR1 SGHVS, CDR2 FNYEAQ. The CDR3 coding sequence is TGTGCCAGCAGCTTAGCTCCGGGACAGGGGGCTTACGAGCAGTACTTC. It yields the protein CASSLAPGQGAYEQYF.

DNA of the CDR3: TGTGCCACCAGCAGTGGGACTACCACTTCTGGAAACACCATATATTTT. Translated, it gives CATSSGTTTSGNTIYF. The chain uses TRBV15 and TRBJ1-3; a possible D gene is TRBD1 (5 bases). Germline V lookup: CDR1 LNHNV, CDR2 YYDKDF (reference sequence). V was trimmed by 3 bases and J by 1 base, leaving 13 bases between them. This CDR3 has 16 residues.

V gene TRBV28 combines with J gene TRBJ2-6, with 7 nucleotides matching TRBD1. Germline V gene sequence: CDR1 MDHEN, CDR2 SYDVKM. The CDR3 loop spans 16 amino acids. The V and J ends lost 4 bases and 0 bases, in that order; junction bases with no gene match: 3. CDR3 loop: CASSSGQLSGANVLTF. The CDR3 bases are TGTGCCAGCAGTTCGGGACAGCTCTCTGGGGCCAACGTCCTGACTTTC.

This clone was found a few times. V gene TRBV28 combines with J gene TRBJ1-5; 9 bases are a match to TRBD1. This CDR3 is built from 14 residues. Germline CDR1 reads MDHEN; CDR2 reads SYDVKM. The V gene end was trimmed by 2 bases and the J gene end by 6 bases; junction bases not matched to a gene: 2. The CDR3 here is CASSLGTGSQPQHF. CDR3 in DNA: TGTGCCAGCAGTTTAGGGACAGGGAGTCAGCCCCAGCATTTT.

J is TRBJ2-7 and V is TRBV7-2; D might be TRBD2 (6 bases). The ends were cut back, 1 base at V and 12 bases at J, with 19 bases in the middle. The CDR3 totals 14 residues. Germline V gene sequence: CDR1 SGHTA, CDR2 FQGNSA. The DNA of the CDR3 is TGTGCCAGCAGCTTAGTCGGCAGGACGGGGGACTTGTACTTC. Translating it yields CASSLVGRTGDLYF.

This clone was detected only a few times. The rearrangement joins TRBV18 to TRBJ1-2; D call uncertain. The CDR3 has 15 amino acids. V gave up 0 bases and J gave up 0 bases, with 8 bases separating them. Per germline, CDR1 KGHSH and CDR2 LQKENI. Written as DNA, the CDR3 is TGTGCCAGCTCACCACCTCCGCGTTCTAACTATGGCTACACCTTC. Residues: CASSPPPRSNYGYTF.

V gene TRBV2 combines with J gene TRBJ1-4; maybe TRBD1 (6 bases). Per the germline V gene, CDR1 is SNHLY and CDR2 is FYNNEI. This CDR3 spans 16 amino acids. The ends were cut back, 6 bases at V and 1 base at J, with 15 bases in the middle. The CDR3: CASRDPGAVTNEKLFF. CDR3 coding DNA: TGTGCCAGCAGGGACCCAGGGGCCGTAACTAATGAAAAACTGTTTTTT.

This chain joins TRBV7-8 and TRBJ1-1; the match to TRBD1 covers 11 bases. V lost 4 bases to trimming and J lost 1 base; unmatched junction nucleotides: 8. Germline V gives CDR1 SGHVS, CDR2 FQNEAQ. This CDR3 has 17 residues. The CDR3 reads CASSSLPGQGGNTEAFF. The DNA for the CDR3 is TGTGCCAGCAGCTCGCTACCGGGACAGGGGGGGAACACTGAAGCTTTCTTT. Full variable domain (remainder filled in from reference TRBV7-8 and TRBJ1-1): GAGVSQSPRYKVAKRGQDVALRCDPISGHVSLFWYQQALGQGPEFLTYFQNEAQLDKSGLPSDRFFAERPEGSVSTLKIQRTQQEDSAVYLCASSSLPGQGGNTEAFFGQGTRLTVV.

The rearrangement uses TRBV30 and TRBJ2-1; D is ambiguous. This CDR3 is built from 12 residues. Looked up from germline, CDR1 is GTSNPN and CDR2 is SVGIG (reference sequence). Between the trimmed V and J ends, which lost 0 bases and 6 bases, there was a span of 6 bases. The CDR3 loop reads CAWSVGRNEQFF. Written as DNA, the CDR3 is TGTGCCTGGAGTGTTGGCCGCAATGAGCAGTTCTTC.

The J gene is TRBJ1-2, the V gene TRBV7-2, with D possibly matching TRBD1 (5 bases). The CDR3 sequence is 13 residues long. V dropped 1 base and J dropped 6 bases, with 9 bases sitting between them. Germline CDR1 reads SGHTA; CDR2 reads FQGNSA. CDR3 sequence: CASSLGPGDGYTF. The CDR3 DNA reads as TGTGCCAGCAGCTTAGGTCCGGGGGATGGCTACACCTTC.

The chain carries TRBV7-9 and TRBJ1-4; TRBD1 matches 7 bases. CDR3 length: 15 residues. V lost 5 bases, J lost 3 bases, and 6 bases stayed unmatched. CDR1 SEHNR and CDR2 FQNEAQ come from the germline V gene (reference sequence). CDR3 loop: CASSPTGMANEKLFF. CDR3 DNA: TGTGCCAGCAGCCCGACAGGGATGGCTAATGAAAAACTGTTTTTT.

V is TRBV5-8 and J is TRBJ2-5; weak D call: TRBD1 (6 bases). The germline V and J ends were trimmed by 4 bases and 3 bases, with 13 bases remaining between them. This CDR3 comprises 14 residues. Germline assignment: CDR1 SGHTS and CDR2 YDEGEE. The CDR3 DNA is TGTGCCAGCAGCCGCGGACAGAAAAAAGAGACCCAGTACTTC. Protein sequence: CASSRGQKKETQYF.

The chain joins TRBV7-2 to TRBJ2-1; 11 positions match TRBD2. The CDR3 is 16 residues long. V shed 5 bases and J 5 bases; nucleotides not matched to a gene: 8. Germline-derived CDR1 and CDR2 are SGHTA and FQGNSA. The CDR3 here is CASSLLAGVLNNEQFF. The CDR3 DNA follows: TGTGCCAGCAGCCTACTAGCGGGAGTCCTAAACAATGAGCAGTTCTTC.

The genes are TRBV7-3 and TRBJ1-1, with 8 bases aligning to TRBD1. This CDR3 is 13 amino acids long. Germline V gene sequence: CDR1 SGHTA, CDR2 FQGTGA. V lost 5 bases to trimming and J lost 4 bases; unmatched junction nucleotides: 3. CDR3 protein: CASSPGTGTEAFF. CDR3 in DNA: TGTGCCAGCAGCCCCGGGACAGGCACTGAAGCTTTCTTT.

There are a few counts of this clone. For the CDR3, the DNA is TGTGCCAGCAGCGGACGACAGGGGACGGGCGAGCAGTACTTC. Protein: CASSGRQGTGEQYF. The chain uses TRBV11-2 and TRBJ2-7; TRBD1 aligns across 8 bases. This CDR3 has 14 amino acids. Trimming cost V 5 bases and J 6 bases; bases outside gene matches: 9. CDR1 SGHAT and CDR2 FQNNGV come from the germline V gene.

V gene TRBV9 combines with J gene TRBJ2-3; TRBD2 matches at 12 bases. Germline loops: CDR1 SGDLS, CDR2 YYNGEE. V was clipped by 4 bases and J by 2 bases; unmatched bases: 5. The CDR3 runs 16 residues. CDR3 protein: CASSLRTSGNTDTQYF. CDR3 coding DNA: TGTGCCAGCAGCTTAAGGACTAGCGGGAACACAGATACGCAGTATTTT.

The rearrangement links TRBV28 to TRBJ1-3, with unresolved D. Trimming took off 4 bases at V and 8 bases at J, with 9 bases between the two ends. Germline values: CDR1 MDHEN, CDR2 SYDVKM. The CDR3 runs 12 residues. The CDR3 protein is CASSSVSHTIYF. CDR3 coding DNA: TGTGCCAGCAGTTCGGTCTCCCACACCATATATTTT.

The genes are TRBV27 and TRBJ2-7; D is possibly TRBD1 (5 bases). Trimming removed 10 bases at V and 0 bases at J, with 10 bases between. There are 12 residues in the CDR3. Germline values: CDR1 MNHEY, CDR2 SMNVEV (reference sequence). Here the CDR3 reads CATTDSSYEQYF. CDR3 sequence (DNA): TGTGCCACCACCGACAGCTCCTACGAGCAGTACTTC.

This clone has more than one count but fewer than ten. The V gene is TRBV2, the J gene TRBJ2-2; possible D gene TRBD2, 6 bases. Per the germline V gene, CDR1 is SNHLY and CDR2 is FYNNEI. This CDR3 has 16 amino acids. V was trimmed by 6 bases and J by 3 bases, leaving 17 bases between them. This CDR3 is CASSAPGTPHTGELFF. In DNA form, the CDR3 reads TGTGCCAGCAGCGCCCCCGGGACTCCTCACACCGGGGAGCTGTTTTTT.

V gene TRBV18 combines with J gene TRBJ1-5, with a tentative D call TRBD1 (6 bases). CDR3 length equals 15 residues. The germline gives CDR1 KGHSH, CDR2 LQKENI. Trimming removed 3 bases at V and 2 bases at J, with 11 bases between. CDR3 coding DNA: TGTGCCAGCTCACCGTCTACAGGGCGCAATCAGCCCCAGCATTTT. Its translation: CASSPSTGRNQPQHF.

This chain uses TRBV7-3 with TRBJ2-3, with 8 nucleotides matching TRBD1. Per the germline V gene, CDR1 is SGHTA and CDR2 is FQGTGA. CDR3 size: 13 residues. The V gene end was trimmed by 5 bases and the J gene end by 7 bases; junction bases not matched to a gene: 5. For the CDR3, the DNA is TGTGCCAGCAGCCTGACAGGGGAGAATACGCAGTATTTT. Protein product: CASSLTGENTQYF.